A single sample gave rise to the 29 T cell receptor beta chains below, sequenced in a study of T cell responses to AZD1222 COVID-19 vaccine. Using immunoSEQ multiplex PCR, the repertoire was profiled, and TCRdb retains in-frame clones only, with some absent. The repertoire holds about 150,000 clones, with about 89% as singletons. The starting material was peripheral blood, obtained 28 days after the second AZD1222 dose. The receptors were gathered from an adult who received the AZD1222 COVID-19 vaccine.

This chain links TRBV7-2 with TRBJ1-3; maybe TRBD1 (6 bases). Germline CDR1 is SGHTA and CDR2 is FQGNSA. V was pared by 6 bases and J by 4 bases, with 10 bases between. This CDR3 region has 13 residues. The CDR3 sequence: CASSHGQGNTIYF. The CDR3, as DNA: TGTGCCAGCAGTCACGGACAGGGAAACACCATATATTTT. Complete variable domain (other parts from reference TRBV7-2 and TRBJ1-3): GAGVSQSPSNKVTEKGKDVELRCDPISGHTALYWYRQSLGQGLEFLIYFQGNSAPDKSGLPSDRFSAERTGGSVSTLTIQRTQQEDSAVYLCASSHGQGNTIYFGEGSWLTVV.

This clone showed up just once. The chain carries TRBV18 and TRBJ2-7; TRBD1 or TRBD2 may be the D gene (7 bases each). CDR1 KGHSH and CDR2 LQKENI come from the germline V gene. Trimming stripped 6 bases from V and 6 bases from J, with 21 bases between. The CDR3 runs to 15 residues. The CDR3 DNA reads TGTGCCAGCTCCCCCCAGGGGGGGCGCTTAAGCGAGCAGTACTTC. This encodes CASSPQGGRLSEQYF.

This clone has more than one count but fewer than ten. J is TRBJ1-3 and V is TRBV21-1. TRBV21-1 constitutes a pseudogene. CDR3 length: 20 residues. CDR3 in DNA: TGTGCCAGCAGCAAAGGCCCCCTCCCGCAGAGACCGCTCTCTGGAAACACCATATATTTT. This translates into CASSKGPLPQRPLSGNTIYF.

The chain employs TRBV27 and TRBJ2-7, with a tentative D call TRBD2 (7 bases). The V and J ends lost 6 bases and 0 bases respectively, with 15 bases between them. CDR1 MNHEY and CDR2 SMNVEV come from the germline V gene (reference sequence). The CDR3 sequence is 15 residues long. The CDR3 sequence is CASRLERGGSYEQYF. CDR3 in DNA: TGTGCCAGCAGACTAGAAAGGGGGGGCTCCTACGAGCAGTACTTC.

This clone occurred once. The chain has TRBV12-3 or TRBV12-4 and TRBJ1-2; no reliable D call. The CDR3 extends over 12 amino acids. V lost 8 bases and J lost 8, with 15 bases in between. The CDR3 region has the DNA TGTGCCAGCGGTCATGGTTATCAGGGCTACACCTTC. Residues: CASGHGYQGYTF.

The chain has TRBV7-2 and TRBJ2-2, with a weak D call TRBD1 (6 bases). Trimming pared 1 base from V and 5 bases from J, leaving 14 bases between. This CDR3 is built from 16 residues. Germline V gene lookup returns CDR1 SGHTA and CDR2 FQGNSA. In DNA, the CDR3 is TGTGCCAGCAGCTTAGTAGAGACAGGAACGACCGGGGAGCTGTTTTTT. This sequence encodes CASSLVETGTTGELFF. Complete variable domain (other parts from reference TRBV7-2 and TRBJ2-2): GAGVSQSPSNKVTEKGKDVELRCDPISGHTALYWYRQSLGQGLEFLIYFQGNSAPDKSGLPSDRFSAERTGGSVSTLTIQRTQQEDSAVYLCASSLVETGTTGELFFGEGSRLTVL.

CDR3 region: CASSAVDFTYEQYF. The CDR3 DNA sequence: TGTGCCAGCAGCGCCGTCGACTTCACCTACGAGCAGTACTTC. The V and J genes are TRBV9 and TRBJ2-7; D is unclear. The germline V gene has CDR1 SGDLS and CDR2 YYNGEE. The CDR3 totals 14 residues. The germline V and J ends were trimmed by 3 bases and 2 bases, with 12 bases remaining between them.

The chain joins TRBV4-1 to TRBJ2-3, with TRBD2 matching 11 bases. CDR3 size: 17 residues. Germline lookup yields CDR1 MGHRA and CDR2 YSYEKL. The V gene end was trimmed by 0 bases and the J gene end by 4 bases; junction bases not matched to a gene: 6. This CDR3 reads CASSQDILAGAADTQYF. CDR3 nucleotide sequence: TGCGCCAGCAGCCAAGATATACTAGCGGGAGCAGCAGATACGCAGTATTTT.

The chain is built from TRBV2 and TRBJ1-1, with D possibly matching TRBD1 (6 bases). V lost 2 bases to trimming and J lost 1 base, with 11 bases between them. The length of the CDR3 is 15 residues. CDR1 SNHLY and CDR2 FYNNEI come from the germline V gene. CDR3 loop: CASSEQGIRNTEAFF. CDR3 coding DNA: TGTGCCAGCAGTGAACAGGGGATCCGGAACACTGAAGCTTTCTTT.

This chain connects TRBV5-4 to TRBJ2-3, with TRBD1 matching 7 bases. With V trimmed by 9 bases and J by 5 bases, 9 bases remained unmatched. Germline lookup yields CDR1 SGHNT and CDR2 YYREEE (reference sequence). The CDR3 is 13 residues long. The CDR3 reads CATNDRVEDTQYF. As DNA, the CDR3 is TGTGCCACCAATGACAGGGTGGAAGATACGCAGTATTTT.

This clone has just one count. This chain joins TRBV27 and TRBJ1-2, with a tentative D call TRBD1 (6 bases). The CDR3 contains 14 residues. With 4 bases removed from V and 8 bases from J, the gap between germline ends came to 17 bases. Germline V gene sequence: CDR1 MNHEY, CDR2 SMNVEV (reference sequence). CDR3 amino acids: CASSSNGGLGGYTF. CDR3 bases: TGTGCCAGCAGTTCGAACGGGGGGCTGGGGGGCTACACCTTC.

This chain links TRBV5-4 with TRBJ2-1; no clear D gene. This CDR3 is built from 13 residues. Trimming removed 3 bases from V and 10 bases from J, with 14 bases in between. The V gene's germline CDR1 is SGHNT and CDR2 YYREEE (reference sequence). The CDR3 DNA reads as TGTGCCAGCAGCTCTCAAAACGAAGGCGAGCAGTTCTTC. This encodes CASSSQNEGEQFF.

The gene calls are TRBV9 and TRBJ2-1, with 12 bases aligning to TRBD2. Looked up from germline, CDR1 is SGDLS and CDR2 is YYNGEE. The V gene end was trimmed by 4 bases and the J gene end by 5 bases; junction bases not matched to a gene: 7. There are 16 residues in the CDR3. As DNA, the CDR3 is TGTGCCAGCAGCCCGCGGGGACTAGCGGGCGACAATGAGCAGTTCTTC. This gives the protein CASSPRGLAGDNEQFF.

The chain recombines TRBV18 with TRBJ2-7, with TRBD1 matching 9 bases. Germline assignment: CDR1 KGHSH and CDR2 LQKENI. The CDR3 length is 18 residues. Unmatched junction bases numbered 16, after V lost 3 bases and J lost 4 bases. DNA for the CDR3: TGTGCCAGCTCACCGTCCACGTTTACGGGACAGGGATTGTACGAGCAGTACTTC. Translating gives CASSPSTFTGQGLYEQYF.

The chain joins TRBV10-3 to TRBJ1-5; D gene uncertain. Looked up from germline, CDR1 is ENHRY and CDR2 is SYGVKD. There are 12 residues in the CDR3. V shed 0 bases and J shed 7 bases, with 4 bases lying between them. CDR3 sequence (DNA): TGTGCCATCAGTGAGTCCGGACAGCCCCAGCATTTT. This gives the protein CAISESGQPQHF.

The chain has TRBV28 and TRBJ1-2; D remains unclear. This CDR3 is 17 amino acids long. The germline V gene has CDR1 MDHEN and CDR2 SYDVKM. Trimming stripped 1 base from V and 1 base from J, with 16 bases between. CDR3 amino acids: CASSLYVSTAINYGYTF. The CDR3 nucleotides read TGTGCCAGCAGTTTATATGTTAGCACAGCAATTAACTATGGCTACACCTTC.

The V and J genes are TRBV5-1 and TRBJ1-3; TRBD1 matches at 9 bases. This CDR3 contains 15 residues. CDR1 SGHRS and CDR2 YFSETQ come from the germline V gene. V dropped 2 bases and J dropped 2; count of bases not matched to a gene: 2. In nucleotides, the CDR3 is TGCGCCAGCAGCTTACAGGGGGCGGCTGGAAACACCATATATTTT. It specifies CASSLQGAAGNTIYF. The variable domain in full, completed from reference TRBV5-1 and TRBJ1-3, reads KAGVTQTPRYLIKTRGQQVTLSCSPISGHRSVSWYQQTPGQGLQFLFEYFSETQRNKGNFPGRFSGRQFSNSRSEMNVSTLELGDSALYLCASSLQGAAGNTIYFGEGSWLTVV.

J is TRBJ2-3 and V is TRBV4-2, with 8 bases lining up with TRBD2. The germline CDR1 and CDR2 sequences are LGHNA and YNFKEQ. CDR3 length equals 14 residues. With 0 bases clipped from V and 6 bases from J, the junction kept 2 bases outside the gene matches. The CDR3 here is CASSQDRTSDTQYF. CDR3 nucleotides: TGTGCCAGCAGCCAAGATCGGACTAGCGATACGCAGTATTTT.

CDR3 DNA sequence: TGTGCCAGCAGCCTCTCTTTGGTCCCTCAGTTCTTC. Its translation: CASSLSLVPQFF. The chain has TRBV6-2 or TRBV6-3 and TRBJ2-1; D gene unclear. V was cut by 6 bases and J by 13 bases, with 16 bases left in between. CDR1 MNHEY and CDR2 SVGEGT come from the germline V gene. This CDR3 comprises 12 residues.

The chain joins TRBV30 to TRBJ1-4; maybe TRBD1 (5 bases). Per germline, CDR1 GTSNPN and CDR2 SVGIG (reference sequence). V lost 5 bases, J lost 7 bases, and 5 bases lay in between. The CDR3 runs 10 residues. The CDR3 sequence is CAWGGEKLFF. For the CDR3, the DNA is TGTGCCTGGGGGGGTGAAAAACTGTTTTTT.

The rearrangement uses TRBV27 and TRBJ2-1; 9 bases match TRBD1. CDR1 MNHEY and CDR2 SMNVEV come from the germline V gene (reference sequence). The CDR3 contains 16 residues. Trimming took 3 bases from V and 4 from J; bases not matched to a gene: 7. For the CDR3, the DNA is TGTGCCAGCAGTTTTTTGACAGGGGGGGTTTACAATGAGCAGTTCTTC. As protein: CASSFLTGGVYNEQFF.

DNA of the CDR3: TGTGCCAGCAGCCCCGCGGGACTAGCGGGAGGGCCGAACACCGGGGAGCTGTTTTTT. Protein sequence: CASSPAGLAGGPNTGELFF. The rearrangement uses TRBV11-2 and TRBJ2-2; 16 positions agree with TRBD2. The V segment lost 5 bases and the J segment 0 bases; nucleotides outside the gene matches: 6. Germline assignment: CDR1 SGHAT and CDR2 FQNNGV. The CDR3 runs to 19 residues.

This chain joins TRBV6-4 and TRBJ2-3; TRBD2 aligns across 7 bases. CDR3 length equals 13 residues. V was clipped by 8 bases and J by 3 bases; unmatched bases: 5. Per germline, CDR1 MRHNA and CDR2 SNTAGT. The CDR3 loop reads CASSSSGTDTQYF. The CDR3 region has the DNA TGTGCCAGCTCGAGTAGCGGGACAGATACGCAGTATTTT.

The V call is TRBV27, the J call TRBJ1-4; D not certain. CDR1 and CDR2 (germline): MNHEY, SMNVEV (reference sequence). V lost 6 bases to trimming and J lost 8 bases, with 16 bases between them. The CDR3 loop spans 14 amino acids. CDR3 coding DNA: TGTGCCAGCAGACCGACGGGTATGGGGGAAAAACTGTTTTTT. Translating it yields CASRPTGMGEKLFF.

The rearrangement uses TRBV12-3 or TRBV12-4 and TRBJ1-1; D unresolved. Trimming removed 6 bases at V and 0 bases at J, with 2 bases between. The CDR3 consists of 11 residues. The CDR3 region has the DNA TGTGCCAGCAGACTGAACACTGAAGCTTTCTTT. Translation gives CASRLNTEAFF.

The chain recombines TRBV2 with TRBJ1-1, with TRBD1 matching 9 bases. The junction had 12 bases not matched to a gene; V was cut back by 6 bases and J by 7 bases. Germline V gene sequence: CDR1 SNHLY, CDR2 FYNNEI. The CDR3 sequence is 15 residues long. The CDR3 nucleotides read TGTGCCAGCAGGTTTAGTACAGGGGGCGTCGGTGAAGCTTTCTTT. Encoded protein: CASRFSTGGVGEAFF.

The rearrangement joins TRBV4-3 to TRBJ2-3; a weak D match, TRBD1 (5 bases). CDR3 length: 16 amino acids. With 0 bases removed from V and 5 bases from J, the gap between germline ends came to 15 bases. CDR1 LGHNA and CDR2 YSLEER come from the germline V gene. The DNA for the CDR3 is TGCGCCAGCAGCCAAGATGGGGCTAGTTCAGGAGATACGCAGTATTTT. Its protein product is CASSQDGASSGDTQYF.

The chain has TRBV7-9 and TRBJ2-7; D is possibly TRBD1 or TRBD2 (5 bases each). Trimming cost V 7 bases and J 0 bases, with 16 bases left between them. The germline V gene has CDR1 SEHNR and CDR2 FQNEAQ (reference sequence). The CDR3 is 15 amino acids. The CDR3 protein is CASTLGATNSYEQYF. In DNA form, the CDR3 reads TGTGCCAGCACCCTCGGGGCCACAAACTCCTACGAGCAGTACTTC.

The V and J genes are TRBV18 and TRBJ1-4; 7 positions agree with TRBD1. After removal of 3 bases from V and 2 bases from J, the junction contained 6 bases not matched to a gene. CDR1 is KGHSH, CDR2 LQKENI, per germline. The CDR3 runs to 16 residues. The CDR3, as DNA: TGTGCCAGCTCACCCACTCCGGGACAGACTAATGAAAAACTGTTTTTT. It codes for CASSPTPGQTNEKLFF.